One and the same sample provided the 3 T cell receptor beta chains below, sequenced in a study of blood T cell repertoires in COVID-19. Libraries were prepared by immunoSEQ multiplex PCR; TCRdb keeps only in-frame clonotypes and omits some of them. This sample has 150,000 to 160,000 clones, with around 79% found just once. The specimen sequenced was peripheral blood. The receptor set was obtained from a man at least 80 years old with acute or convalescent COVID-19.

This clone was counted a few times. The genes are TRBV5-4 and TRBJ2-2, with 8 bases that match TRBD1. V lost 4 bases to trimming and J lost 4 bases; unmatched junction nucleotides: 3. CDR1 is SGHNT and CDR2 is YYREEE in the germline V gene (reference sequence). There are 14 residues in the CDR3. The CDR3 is CASSPDRVTGELFF. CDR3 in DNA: TGTGCCAGCAGCCCGGACAGGGTCACCGGGGAGCTGTTTTTT.

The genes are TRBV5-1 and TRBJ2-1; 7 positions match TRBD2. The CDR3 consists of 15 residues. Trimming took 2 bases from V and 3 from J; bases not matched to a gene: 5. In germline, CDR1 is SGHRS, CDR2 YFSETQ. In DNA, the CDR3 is TGCGCCAGCAGCTTCTCTAGCGGTATCTACAATGAGCAGTTCTTC. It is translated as CASSFSSGIYNEQFF.

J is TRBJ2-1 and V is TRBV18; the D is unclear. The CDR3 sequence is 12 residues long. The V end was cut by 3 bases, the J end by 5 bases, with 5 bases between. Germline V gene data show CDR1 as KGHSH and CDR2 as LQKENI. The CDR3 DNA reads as TGTGCCAGCTCACCGCAGGACAATGAGCAGTTCTTC. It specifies CASSPQDNEQFF.